This record concerns one T cell receptor beta chain sequence. The antigen remains unidentified. Method: immunoSEQ multiplex PCR; TCRdb's copy keeps in-frame clones and lacks some. Of some 150,000 clones listed, approximately 90% are singletons. The sample comes from a study of T cell responses to AZD1222 COVID-19 vaccine. This CDR3 is 15 amino acids long. Germline loops: CDR1 SGDLS, CDR2 YYNGEE. Trimming took off 0 bases at V and 8 bases at J, with 12 bases between the two ends. Notes on the study in general: Along spike, vaccine-associated CD4 TCRs were found throughout, with dominance at 160-218 and 743-854. Baseline seropositivity occurred in only 5 to 7 AZD1222 recipients. Spike-specific TCR breadth rose after two AZD1222 doses, and depth rose as well.

Sequencing was performed on peripheral blood, taken on day 0 of AZD1222 vaccination. The receptor's source is an adult in good health. V is TRBV9 and J is TRBJ1-6, with unresolved D. The CDR3 protein is CASSVEVGMDSPLHF. DNA for the CDR3: TGTGCCAGCAGCGTAGAAGTGGGGATGGATTCACCCCTCCACTTT.